This entry lists 15 T cell receptor beta chains sequenced from one sample in a study of cytomegalovirus exposure and HLA in healthy donors. This PCR relied on a set of 60 Vbeta primers and 13 Jbeta primers. Sequenced by immunoSEQ multiplex PCR; TCRdb stores in-frame clones only, minus some. Its clone listing holds about 88,000 clones. The sequencing input was PBMCs. These receptors came from a girl aged 10-17 years in good health and CMV-seropositive.

This chain uses TRBV5-1 with TRBJ2-7; 7 bases are a match to TRBD2. The CDR3 runs 14 residues. V dropped 4 bases and J dropped 3; count of bases not matched to a gene: 7. Germline V CDR1 and CDR2: SGHRS, YFSETQ. CDR3 sequence (DNA): TGCGCCAGCAGCCCCCGACTAGCAATCTACGAGCAGTACTTC. Translated: CASSPRLAIYEQYF. Looking up the rest from reference TRBV5-1 and TRBJ2-7 gives the full variable domain: KAGVTQTPRYLIKTRGQQVTLSCSPISGHRSVSWYQQTPGQGLQFLFEYFSETQRNKGNFPGRFSGRQFSNSRSEMNVSTLELGDSALYLCASSPRLAIYEQYFGPGTRLTVT.

V is TRBV19 and J is TRBJ2-6; TRBD1 matches 9 bases. The junction had 18 bases not matched to a gene; V was cut back by 5 bases and J by 4 bases. Germline V lookup: CDR1 LNHDA, CDR2 SQIVND (reference sequence). The CDR3 is made up of 20 amino acids. CDR3 sequence reads: CASSRLVAGQGPWGANVLTF. The CDR3 DNA sequence: TGTGCCAGTAGTCGGTTGGTGGCGGGACAGGGCCCTTGGGGGGCCAACGTCCTGACTTTC.

The CDR3 loop is CASSSGTGNYGYTF. CDR3 bases: TGCGCCAGCAGCTCCGGGACAGGGAACTATGGCTACACCTTC. The chain has TRBV5-1 and TRBJ1-2, with 9 positions matching TRBD1. V lost 3 bases and J lost 2; bases outside the gene matches: 2. This CDR3 spans 14 amino acids. Germline V CDR1 and CDR2: SGHRS, YFSETQ.

V usage is TRBV6-1 and J usage is TRBJ1-4; D remains unclear. Germline loops: CDR1 MNHNS, CDR2 SASEGT. The CDR3 covers 12 residues. V was pared by 5 bases and J by 7 bases, with 8 bases between. CDR3 residues: CASSSPFEKLFF. The CDR3 bases are TGTGCCAGCAGTTCCCCATTTGAAAAACTGTTTTTT.

The genes are TRBV29-1 and TRBJ1-1; D gene ambiguous. This CDR3 is built from 13 residues. CDR1 and CDR2 from the germline V gene are SQVTM and ANQGSEA. V was shortened by 3 bases and J by 1 base, with 9 bases between the two germline ends. CDR3 DNA sequence: TGCAGCGTTGAGGAGAAAACGAACACTGAAGCTTTCTTT. Protein sequence: CSVEEKTNTEAFF.

The genes are TRBV13 and TRBJ1-5; D is unresolved. Trimming shortened V by 3 bases and J by 2 bases, and 8 bases separated the two germline ends. This CDR3 comprises 14 residues. In germline, CDR1 is PRHDT, CDR2 FYEKMQ (reference sequence). In nucleotides, the CDR3 is TGTGCCAGCAGCTTCAGGATGGGCAATCAGCCCCAGCATTTT. It codes for CASSFRMGNQPQHF.

The chain links TRBV6-6 to TRBJ1-2; the match to TRBD1 covers 7 bases. CDR3 length equals 13 residues. Looked up from germline, CDR1 is MNHNY and CDR2 is SVGAGI (reference sequence). The V segment lost 5 bases and the J segment 4 bases; nucleotides outside the gene matches: 4. CDR3 bases: TGTGCCAGCAGTCACAGGGGCACCTATGGCTACACCTTC. Its protein is CASSHRGTYGYTF.

V usage is TRBV19 and J usage is TRBJ2-4; possibly TRBD1 for D (5 bases). This CDR3 has 15 residues. Germline loops: CDR1 LNHDA, CDR2 SQIVND (reference sequence). V was pared by 3 bases and J by 2 bases, with 11 bases between. The CDR3 coding sequence is TGTGCCAGTAGTATGATACAGGAGACCAAAAACATTCAGTACTTC. This encodes CASSMIQETKNIQYF. The whole variable domain, filled in from reference TRBV19 and TRBJ2-4, reads DGGITQSPKYLFRKEGQNVTLSCEQNLNHDAMYWYRQDPGQGLRLIYYSQIVNDFQKGDIAEGYSVSREKKESFPLTVTSAQKNPTAFYLCASSMIQETKNIQYFGAGTRLSVL.

V gene TRBV13 combines with J gene TRBJ1-1; the D gene is possibly TRBD1 (5 bases). This CDR3 is 11 amino acids long. Trimming pared 11 bases from V and 1 base from J, leaving 8 bases between. Per germline, CDR1 PRHDT and CDR2 FYEKMQ (reference sequence). The CDR3 region is CAGGENTEAFF. Written as DNA, the CDR3 is TGTGCCGGAGGGGAGAACACTGAAGCTTTCTTT.

The V gene is TRBV5-5, the J gene TRBJ1-6; D is possibly TRBD1 (6 bases). Germline V gene sequence: CDR1 SGHKS, CDR2 YYEKEE (reference sequence). Trimming pared 4 bases from V and 10 bases from J, leaving 15 bases between. The CDR3 length is 14 residues. CDR3 protein: CASSPSGQPSPLHF. The CDR3 bases are TGTGCCAGCAGCCCTTCCGGACAGCCATCACCCCTCCACTTT.

This chain connects TRBV10-2 to TRBJ2-1; no firm D call. With 3 bases removed from V and 7 bases from J, the gap between germline ends came to 10 bases. The CDR3 sequence is 13 residues long. CDR1 is WSHSY, CDR2 SAAADI, per germline. CDR3 residues: CASSEIGGNEQFF. The CDR3 DNA reads as TGCGCCAGCAGTGAAATCGGTGGTAATGAGCAGTTCTTC.

V usage is TRBV6-1 and J usage is TRBJ1-2; TRBD1 aligns across 7 bases. The ends lost 8 bases at V and 7 bases at J; junction bases unmatched: 4. The CDR3 runs to 11 residues. Germline V CDR1 and CDR2: MNHNS, SASEGT. CDR3 coding DNA: TGTGCCAGCCGACAGGGCTCTGGCTACACCTTC. Protein: CASRQGSGYTF.

The chain employs TRBV11-1 and TRBJ2-3; TRBD1 aligns across 8 bases. This CDR3 contains 14 residues. With V trimmed by 3 bases and J by 6 bases, 5 bases remained unmatched. Germline V gene lookup returns CDR1 SGHAT and CDR2 FQDESV (reference sequence). CDR3 sequence (DNA): TGTGCCAGCAGCTTCCAGGGGGCAGGGGATACGCAGTATTTT. Protein: CASSFQGAGDTQYF.

The rearrangement links TRBV21-1 to TRBJ1-2; the D call of TRBD1 is as the table states it, not checked on the DNA. TRBV21-1 is assigned pseudogene status. CDR3 length: 13 residues. The CDR3 spells CASSKATDYGYTF. CDR3 bases: TGTGCCAGCAGCAAAGCAACAGACTATGGCTACACCTTC.

The chain recombines TRBV7-6 with TRBJ1-5, with 11 bases aligning to TRBD1. Germline V CDR1 and CDR2: SGHVS, FNYEAQ. The CDR3 length is 16 residues. J gave up 3 bases and V 5 bases, and 6 bases lay outside the gene matches. Written as DNA, the CDR3 is TGTGCCAGCAGCCTAGGGGACAGGGGGAACAATCAGCCCCAGCATTTT. Its translation: CASSLGDRGNNQPQHF.